The T cell receptor (beta chain) described here comes from a study of shared clonotypes between healthy human individuals. From germline, CDR1 is KGHSH and CDR2 LQKENI. The CDR3 is 14 amino acids. Trimming cost V 6 bases and J 4 bases, with 15 bases left between them. Recent vaccinations or acute infections were absent in the healthy HIV-negative adult donors. Execution of the assay was at deep level. The table came from immunoSEQ multiplex PCR; TCRdb's copy has only in-frame clones and leaves some out. Seen here are 450,000 to 500,000 clones, around 85% observed once, and the top ten hold roughly an eighth.

The sequence was obtained from a woman aged 40 to 55 in good health. Some clones in this sample may be carry-over from other donors' samples. Sequenced sample: PBMCs. The chain carries TRBV18 and TRBJ1-2; D perhaps matches TRBD1 (5 bases). The CDR3 sequence is CASSPQGSGYGYTF. CDR3 DNA: TGTGCCAGCTCCCCTCAGGGAAGTGGCTATGGCTACACCTTC.